This passage covers 19 T cell receptor beta chains from one sample sequenced in a study of cytomegalovirus exposure and HLA in healthy donors. PCR was performed using 60 Vbeta and 13 Jbeta primers. Repertoires were generated with immunoSEQ multiplex PCR, while TCRdb's copy carries only in-frame clones and drops some. Its clone listing holds 49,000 or so clones. Sequencing was carried out using PBMCs. These receptor sequences come from a man aged 40-49 years in good health and CMV-seropositive.

The rearrangement joins TRBV15 to TRBJ2-3; D is unresolved. Trimming shortened V by 3 bases and J by 0 bases, and 4 bases separated the two germline ends. CDR3 size: 13 residues. CDR1 and CDR2 (germline): LNHNV, YYDKDF (reference sequence). In DNA form, the CDR3 reads TGTGCCACCAGCAGTTCTAGCACAGATACGCAGTATTTT. This encodes CATSSSSTDTQYF.

The V gene is TRBV7-2, the J gene TRBJ1-1; D is ambiguous. V was clipped by 6 bases and J by 1 base, with 6 bases between them. This CDR3 spans 12 amino acids. Germline V gives CDR1 SGHTA, CDR2 FQGNSA. The CDR3 DNA reads TGTGCCAGCAGTTGGGCGAACACTGAAGCTTTCTTT. Translation: CASSWANTEAFF. The variable domain in full, completed from reference TRBV7-2 and TRBJ1-1, reads GAGVSQSPSNKVTEKGKDVELRCDPISGHTALYWYRQSLGQGLEFLIYFQGNSAPDKSGLPSDRFSAERTGGSVSTLTIQRTQQEDSAVYLCASSWANTEAFFGQGTRLTVV.

The chain uses TRBV27 and TRBJ2-7, with D tentatively TRBD1 (6 bases). Germline values: CDR1 MNHEY, CDR2 SMNVEV (reference sequence). The CDR3 spans 13 residues. The germline V and J ends were trimmed by 3 bases and 4 bases, with 10 bases remaining between them. The CDR3 region is CASSLGQIYEQYF. The CDR3 DNA reads TGTGCCAGCAGTTTGGGACAAATATACGAGCAGTACTTC.

The V gene is TRBV5-1, the J gene TRBJ2-7; 8 positions agree with TRBD2. J gave up 4 bases and V 0 bases, and 9 bases lay outside the gene matches. Germline V gives CDR1 SGHRS, CDR2 YFSETQ. This CDR3 contains 16 residues. The CDR3 DNA reads TGCGCCAGCAGCTTGGTACTAGCGGCCTCGGGATACGAGCAGTACTTC. Protein sequence: CASSLVLAASGYEQYF.

This chain links TRBV13 with TRBJ2-3; TRBD2 matches at 7 bases. Germline CDR1 reads PRHDT; CDR2 reads FYEKMQ (reference sequence). The CDR3 loop spans 15 amino acids. The V segment lost 1 base and the J segment 5 bases; nucleotides outside the gene matches: 6. CDR3 amino acids: CASSLESGKRDTQYF. The CDR3 nucleotides read TGTGCCAGCAGCTTAGAGAGCGGGAAGAGAGATACGCAGTATTTT.

The chain recombines TRBV6-5 with TRBJ1-1, with 7 bases aligning to TRBD1. The CDR3 contains 15 residues. The V segment lost 2 bases and the J segment 0 bases; nucleotides outside the gene matches: 3. CDR1 and CDR2 from the germline V gene are MNHEY and SVGAGI. Here the CDR3 DNA reads TGTGCCAGCAGTTACGCGGGACAGATGAACACTGAAGCTTTCTTT. It translates to CASSYAGQMNTEAFF.

V is TRBV2 and J is TRBJ1-5; D gene unclear. Trimming cost V 4 bases and J 4 bases, with 14 bases left between them. CDR3 size: 15 residues. Germline loops: CDR1 SNHLY, CDR2 FYNNEI. The CDR3 is CASSVGTAVNQPQHF. The CDR3 nucleotides are TGTGCCAGCAGTGTAGGAACAGCTGTTAATCAGCCCCAGCATTTT.

The chain joins TRBV6-5 to TRBJ1-1; D gene ambiguous. The CDR3 is 15 amino acids. Per the germline V gene, CDR1 is MNHEY and CDR2 is SVGAGI. Deletions cut 1 base from V and 0 bases from J, with 9 bases between. The CDR3 loop is CASSYYRDMNTEAFF. The CDR3 DNA reads TGTGCCAGCAGTTACTACCGAGACATGAACACTGAAGCTTTCTTT.

V is TRBV7-6 and J is TRBJ2-7; maybe TRBD2 (6 bases). V was clipped by 5 bases and J by 7 bases, with 18 bases between them. Germline lookup yields CDR1 SGHVS and CDR2 FNYEAQ. The CDR3 sequence is 14 residues long. CDR3 in DNA: TGTGCCAGCAGCCCGATCGAGGCCGGAGGGGAGCAGTACTTC. It codes for CASSPIEAGGEQYF.

The rearrangement uses TRBV18 and TRBJ1-1; tentatively, D is TRBD1 (6 bases). Germline V gene sequence: CDR1 KGHSH, CDR2 LQKENI. This CDR3 has 17 amino acids. The V end was cut by 6 bases, the J end by 7 bases, with 27 bases between. CDR3 sequence (DNA): TGTGCCAGCTCCCGCACGACAGGCGTTCTCCTTAAGGATGAAGCTTTCTTT. Protein product: CASSRTTGVLLKDEAFF. The full variable domain, in which reference TRBV18 and TRBJ1-1 provide the parts outside the CDR3, is NAGVMQNPRHLVRRRGQEARLRCSPMKGHSHVYWYRQLPEEGLKFMVYLQKENIIDESGMPKERFSAEFPKEGPSILRIQQVVRGDSAAYFCASSRTTGVLLKDEAFFGQGTRLTVV.

J is TRBJ2-1 and V is TRBV7-9; TRBD2 matches at 11 bases. V was pared by 7 bases and J by 9 bases, with 8 bases of the junction left unmatched. The CDR3 contains 14 residues. Germline values: CDR1 SEHNR, CDR2 FQNEAQ (reference sequence). The CDR3 DNA sequence: TGTGCCAGCACCGCACTAGCGGGAGACATTGAGCAGTTCTTC. Its protein is CASTALAGDIEQFF.

CDR3 residues: CASSQDRSSYGYTF. CDR3 bases: TGTGCCAGCAGCCAGGACAGGAGCTCCTATGGCTACACCTTC. The chain links TRBV27 to TRBJ1-2; 7 bases fit TRBD1. This CDR3 is built from 14 residues. The V segment lost 6 bases and the J segment 4 bases; nucleotides outside the gene matches: 8. Germline V gene sequence: CDR1 MNHEY, CDR2 SMNVEV (reference sequence).

This CDR3 is CASSLRTCEQYF. CDR3 DNA: TGTGCCAGCAGTTTAAGGACATGCGAGCAGTACTTC. The V call is TRBV27, the J call TRBJ2-7; TRBD1 is a possible D gene (5 bases). Trimming took off 2 bases at V and 6 bases at J, with 8 bases between the two ends. In germline, CDR1 is MNHEY, CDR2 SMNVEV (reference sequence). The CDR3 sequence is 12 residues long.

The rearrangement links TRBV2 to TRBJ2-3; a possible D gene is TRBD2 (6 bases). Germline assignment: CDR1 SNHLY and CDR2 FYNNEI. The V end lost 2 bases, the J end lost 3 bases, and 18 bases lay between the germline ends. The CDR3 is 17 amino acids. CDR3 DNA: TGTGCCAGCAGTGAATGGGGCGGGGTGGGGGTTACAGATACGCAGTATTTT. As protein: CASSEWGGVGVTDTQYF.

V usage is TRBV7-3 and J usage is TRBJ2-5; possible D gene TRBD1, 5 bases. In germline, CDR1 is SGHTA, CDR2 FQGTGA. V lost 5 bases to trimming and J lost 5 bases, with 15 bases between them. CDR3 length: 14 residues. The CDR3 DNA sequence: TGTGCCAGCAGCCCCGCAGGGATGTGGGAGACCCAGTACTTC. Residues: CASSPAGMWETQYF.

The CDR3 DNA sequence: TGTGCCAGCAGTTGGAGCGGGAGGGACTACAATGAGCAGTTCTTC. This sequence encodes CASSWSGRDYNEQFF. V usage is TRBV7-3 and J usage is TRBJ2-1; 10 positions agree with TRBD2. CDR3 length: 15 residues. CDR1 and CDR2 from the germline V gene are SGHTA and FQGTGA. The V gene end was trimmed by 6 bases and the J gene end by 3 bases; junction bases not matched to a gene: 5.

The rearrangement uses TRBV29-1 and TRBJ2-7; D ambiguous. The CDR3 totals 12 residues. CDR1 and CDR2 from the germline V gene are SQVTM and ANQGSEA. With 5 bases removed from V and 0 bases from J, the gap between germline ends came to 8 bases. In nucleotides, the CDR3 is TGCAGCGTTTCCCTACGCTCCTACGAGCAGTACTTC. It yields the protein CSVSLRSYEQYF.

The chain combines TRBV19 with TRBJ2-7, with TRBD1 as a possible D gene (7 bases). Between the trimmed V and J ends, which lost 3 bases and 4 bases, there was a span of 13 bases. The CDR3 totals 14 residues. Germline-derived CDR1 and CDR2 are LNHDA and SQIVND (reference sequence). The CDR3 DNA is TGTGCCAGTAGTATCGGAGGGGGCGAGTACGAGCAGTACTTC. Protein: CASSIGGGEYEQYF.

The chain recombines TRBV9 with TRBJ1-5; 9 bases are shared with TRBD1. The length of the CDR3 is 15 residues. The V and J ends lost 0 bases and 7 bases, in that order; junction bases with no gene match: 5. Germline CDR1 SGDLS, CDR2 YYNGEE. The CDR3 here is CASSVGDRADQPQHF. The CDR3, as DNA: TGTGCCAGCAGCGTAGGGGACAGGGCTGACCAGCCCCAGCATTTT.